These 26 T cell receptor beta chains share one sample of origin, sequenced in a study of tumor-infiltrating lymphocytes in primary liver carcinoma. The authors made TCR beta cDNA from around 500 ng total RNA with a constant-region primer. Libraries of TCR beta came from three nested multiplex PCR rounds with slightly modified ARM-PCR. TRBV1-TRBV30 forward primers paired with a C-beta reverse primer drove the first two PCR rounds, about 11 cycles each. TCRdb processed the multiplex PCR reads anew with MiXCR; each CDR3 protein has one entry. The table includes tens of thousands of distinct CDR3 sequences, approximately 70% detected once. The source material, about 17-31 mg of unsorted bulk tissue, was used to co-extract RNA and DNA. Sequencing was done on a sample of liver tumor tissue from sampling region 5. Specified subset: tumor region T5, tumor centre. All receptors come from a man aged 40-55 years with primary liver carcinoma and hepatitis B virus infection.

CDR3 region: CASSRDKGGYEQYF. The CDR3, as DNA: TGTGCCAGCAGTCGGGACAAGGGAGGCTACGAGCAGTACTTC. The gene calls are TRBV6-5 and TRBJ2-7, with D perhaps matching TRBD1 or TRBD2 (6 bases each). CDR1 is MNHEY, CDR2 SVGAGI, per germline. Trimming pared 5 bases from V and 3 bases from J, leaving 14 bases between. This CDR3 is 14 amino acids long.

Of note for this clonotype: A much larger clonotype is one base distant, so this may be a read error. V and J are TRBV7-9 and TRBJ2-3; D uncertain. From germline, CDR1 is SEHNR and CDR2 FQNEAQ (reference sequence). The CDR3 covers 15 residues. Trimming stripped 7 bases from V and 0 bases from J, with 14 bases between. The CDR3 bases are TGTGCCAGCACCCAGCCCCGAACTAGCACAGATACGCAGTATTTT. Amino acid sequence: CASTQPRTSTDTQYF.

As for this clonotype: The CDR3 does not end in the conserved phenylalanine or tryptophan, so this is likely a read error. DNA for the CDR3: TGTGTTAGCACCCCCTTGGAAGCGGCCCACTACGAGCAGTACTCC. It specifies CVSTPLEAAHYEQYS. The chain joins TRBV11-2 to TRBJ2-7; possible D gene TRBD2, 5 bases. Germline V gene sequence: CDR1 SGHAT, CDR2 FQNNGV. The CDR3 runs to 15 residues.

To note about this clonotype: One end of the junction is discordant with germline, which a read error may explain. CDR3 nucleotide sequence: TGTACCAGCAACACAGCCGGTTCCGTAACCGAAGCTTTCTTT. It specifies CTSNTAGSVTEAFF. The chain recombines TRBV11-2 with TRBJ1-1; no definite D call. The CDR3 length is 14 residues. Germline CDR1 and CDR2: SGHAT and FQNNGV.

This clonotype was picked up many times. The chain links TRBV12-3 or TRBV12-4 to TRBJ2-1; 10 bases match TRBD2. V shed 1 base, J shed 15 bases, and the junction held 12 bases outside the gene matches. This CDR3 region has 15 residues. DNA for the CDR3: TGTGCCAGCAGTTTAGGCGTAGCGGGAGGTCCTCCCCTGTTCTTC. This translates into CASSLGVAGGPPLFF.

Turning to this clonotype: The junction differs from germline at one of its ends, possibly a read error. V is TRBV6-5 and J is TRBJ2-5; maybe TRBD2 (5 bases). The CDR3 contains 11 residues. CDR1 and CDR2 (germline): MNHEY, SVGAGI. CDR3 protein: CASRAGETQYF. In DNA form, the CDR3 reads TGTGCCAGCAGAGCTGGGGAGACTCAGTACTTC.

With regard to this clonotype: It is likely a read error, because the conserved phenylalanine at the end of the CDR3 is missing. The genes are TRBV11-2 and TRBJ1-3; D perhaps matches TRBD1 (5 bases). CDR1 SGHAT and CDR2 FQNNGV come from the germline V gene. This CDR3 is 13 amino acids long. The CDR3 loop is CASAQGAGNTIYS. The CDR3 DNA is TGCGCCTCAGCCCAGGGAGCTGGAAACACAATATATTCT.

V and J are TRBV10-3 and TRBJ2-1; 7 bases match TRBD1. Germline CDR1 is ENHRY and CDR2 is SYGVKD. This CDR3 comprises 14 residues. The V and J ends lost 10 bases and 1 base, in that order; junction bases with no gene match: 7. The CDR3 protein is CATNGTESYNEQFF. In nucleotides, the CDR3 is TGTGCCACCAATGGGACAGAGTCCTACAATGAGCAGTTCTTC.

In the case of this clonotype: A much bigger clone sits one base away, suggesting this may be a read error. The chain has TRBV15 and TRBJ2-2; the D is unclear. Trimming took 0 bases from V and 4 from J, leaving 18 bases between them. CDR3 size: 18 residues. Germline CDR1 is LNHNV and CDR2 is YYDKDF (reference sequence). CDR3: CATSRDSVTAGVTGELFF. CDR3 bases: TGTGCCACCAGCAGAGATTCTGTGACGGCAGGAGTCACCGGGGAGCTGTTTTTT.

This clonotype was picked up a small number of times. A read error may produce the germline difference seen at one junction end. This chain joins TRBV11-2 and TRBJ2-2, with unresolved D. Germline loops: CDR1 SGHAT, CDR2 FQNNGV. The CDR3 length is 15 residues. CDR3 bases: TGCGCCAGCAGCTTTGAGGCCTCGAACACCGGGGAGCTGTTTTTT. This translates into CASSFEASNTGELFF.

The genes are TRBV6-1 and TRBJ2-7; 7 nucleotides agree with TRBD2. The CDR3 runs 15 residues. Looked up from germline, CDR1 is MNHNS and CDR2 is SASEGT. V was clipped by 8 bases and J by 5 bases; unmatched bases: 15. The CDR3 sequence: CASVLVAGRVDEQYF. The CDR3 nucleotides are TGTGCCAGCGTCCTAGTAGCGGGCCGTGTCGACGAGCAGTACTTC.

This clonotype was detected many times. V usage is TRBV7-8 and J usage is TRBJ1-3; 10 bases line up with TRBD1. Germline values: CDR1 SGHVS, CDR2 FQNEAQ. V trimming: 5 bases; J trimming: 0 bases; junction bases outside the gene matches: 7. This CDR3 is built from 17 residues. CDR3 protein: CASSPTGTGVSGNTIYF. DNA of the CDR3: TGTGCCAGCAGCCCCACCGGGACAGGGGTCTCTGGAAACACCATATATTTT. The full variable domain, completed using reference TRBV7-8 and TRBJ1-3, is GAGVSQSPRYKVAKRGQDVALRCDPISGHVSLFWYQQALGQGPEFLTYFQNEAQLDKSGLPSDRFFAERPEGSVSTLKIQRTQQEDSAVYLCASSPTGTGVSGNTIYFGEGSWLTVV.

The chain is built from TRBV6-1 and TRBJ1-2, with D possibly being TRBD1 (5 bases). This CDR3 has 15 amino acids. Germline V gene sequence: CDR1 MNHNS, CDR2 SASEGT. Trimming shortened V by 11 bases and J by 7 bases, and 26 bases separated the two germline ends. The CDR3 DNA reads as TGTGCCTACAGTGAAGAGTGGGCAGGGAGCTGTGGCTACACCTTC. It is translated as CAYSEEWAGSCGYTF.

By its share, this clonotype is medium-sized. The chain links TRBV29-1 to TRBJ2-7; D gene ambiguous. The CDR3 has 14 amino acids. The V and J ends lost 6 bases and 1 base respectively, with 16 bases between them. Germline V gene lookup returns CDR1 SQVTM and CDR2 ANQGSEA. The CDR3 region has the DNA TGCAGCGTCCGACCTCAGGACGCTTCCTACGAGCAGTACTTC. It specifies CSVRPQDASYEQYF.

To note about this clonotype: The junction differs from germline at one of its ends, possibly a read error. V is TRBV11-1 and J is TRBJ2-1, with 9 bases aligning to TRBD2. The CDR3 runs 17 residues. The V gene's germline CDR1 is SGHAT and CDR2 FQDESV (reference sequence). The CDR3 here is CARSSPPGGRAFSEQFF. For the CDR3, the DNA is TGTGCCAGGAGCTCCCCTCCTGGCGGGAGGGCCTTTAGTGAGCAGTTCTTT.

Regarding this clonotype: A read error may be the cause here, since a much bigger clone is one base away. The V and J genes are TRBV5-5 and TRBJ1-1, with D unresolved. There are 14 residues in the CDR3. Per the germline V gene, CDR1 is SGHKS and CDR2 is YYEKEE (reference sequence). The CDR3 coding sequence is TGTGCCAGCAGCTATCGAACACTGAACACTGAAGCTCTCTTT. This sequence encodes CASSYRTLNTEALF.

As concerns this clonotype: This may come from a read error, since a much larger clone is one base off. The gene calls are TRBV7-9 and TRBJ1-4; a possible D gene is TRBD1 (6 bases). The CDR3 covers 13 residues. Germline V gene lookup returns CDR1 SEHNR and CDR2 FQNEAQ (reference sequence). CDR3 loop: CASKGVTNEKPFF. CDR3 DNA: TGTGCCAGCAAGGGGGTAACTAATGAAAAACCGTTTTTT.

The chain uses TRBV28 and TRBJ2-5, with D perhaps TRBD2 (5 bases). With 8 bases removed from V and 1 base from J, the gap between germline ends came to 14 bases. The length of the CDR3 is 14 residues. Germline CDR1 MDHEN, CDR2 SYDVKM. The CDR3 region is CASGSSRSQETQYF. The CDR3 DNA follows: TGTGCCAGCGGCTCTAGCAGATCCCAAGAGACCCAGTACTTC.

A remark on this clonotype: A read error may be the cause here, since a much bigger clone is one base away. Here the CDR3 omits its conserved ending phenylalanine or tryptophan, so a read error is the likely source. This rearrangement joins TRBV5-1 to TRBJ1-1, with D possibly matching TRBD1 (5 bases). The CDR3 extends over 14 amino acids. The germline V and J ends were trimmed by 0 bases and 0 bases, with 6 bases remaining between them. Germline V gives CDR1 SGHRS, CDR2 YFSETQ. CDR3 in amino acids: CASSLDRMNTEAFI. As DNA, the CDR3 is TGCGCCAGCAGCTTGGACAGGATGAACACTGAAGCTTTCATT.

To note about this clonotype: A much larger clone lies a single base off, so this may be a read error. This rearrangement joins TRBV5-1 to TRBJ2-3; TRBD2 matches 10 bases. CDR1 is SGHRS, CDR2 YFSETQ, per germline. Trimming cost V 3 bases and J 5 bases; bases outside gene matches: 6. The CDR3 is 15 residues long. The CDR3 region is CASSSRLAGIDTQYF. In nucleotides, the CDR3 is TGCGCCAGCAGCTCTCGACTAGCGGGTATAGATACGCAGTATTTT.

This rearrangement joins TRBV6-1 to TRBJ2-1, with a tentative D call TRBD2 (5 bases). Germline V gene sequence: CDR1 MNHNS, CDR2 SASEGT. This CDR3 region has 15 residues. The CDR3 loop reads CTTREAAVPCNEQFF. CDR3 nucleotides: TGTACCACACGAGAAGCGGCAGTGCCCTGCAATGAGCAGTTCTTC.

This clonotype occurred many times. This sequence joins TRBV29-1 and TRBJ2-3, with TRBD1 matching 10 bases. J gave up 5 bases and V 6 bases, and 8 bases lay outside the gene matches. CDR1 and CDR2 (germline): SQVTM, ANQGSEA. The CDR3 length is 14 residues. Here the CDR3 reads CSVPGQGMRDTQYF. The CDR3 nucleotides are TGCAGCGTCCCGGGACAGGGGATGAGAGATACGCAGTATTTT.

In the case of this clonotype: This may arise from a read error, as a much more abundant clone is one base away. The CDR3 region is CAWSEAESANNQPQHF. CDR3 bases: TGTGCCTGGAGTGAAGCCGAGTCAGCTAACAATCAGCCCCAGCATTTT. The rearrangement links TRBV30 to TRBJ1-5, with no clear D. This CDR3 contains 16 residues. Trimming left V 1 base short and J 3 bases short, with 16 bases between. The V gene's germline CDR1 is GTSNPN and CDR2 SVGIG (reference sequence). Together with reference TRBV30 and TRBJ1-5, the CDR3 gives the full variable domain: SQTIHQWPATLVQPVGSPLSLECTVEGTSNPNLYWYRQAAGRGLQLLFYSVGIGQISSEVPQNLSASRPQDRQFILSSKKLLLSDSGFYLCAWSEAESANNQPQHFGDGTRLSIL.

As for this clonotype: An end of the junction differs from the germline gene, which may be a read error. The V call is TRBV6-5, the J call TRBJ2-3; D is uncertain. CDR1 is MNHEY and CDR2 is SVGAGI in the germline V gene. The CDR3 loop spans 8 amino acids. Here the CDR3 reads CASVTRHF. CDR3 coding DNA: TGTGCCAGCGTCACGCGGCATTTT.

With respect to this clonotype: At one end, the junction sequence differs from germline, possibly due to a read error. CDR3 sequence: CASSTTGEGYDYTF. The CDR3 DNA is TGCGCCAGCAGCACCACAGGGGAGGGATATGACTACACCTTC. The chain has TRBV4-1 and TRBJ1-2; the match to TRBD1 covers 7 bases. The CDR3 runs to 14 residues. Germline CDR1 and CDR2: MGHRA and YSYEKL.

In the case of this clonotype: One end of the junction is discordant with germline, which a read error may explain. The chain uses TRBV12-3 or TRBV12-4 and TRBJ2-1, with 9 bases matching TRBD2. This CDR3 has 11 amino acids. The DNA for the CDR3 is TGTGCCAGCACTTCGGGGACTAGCACCTTTTTC. Amino acid sequence: CASTSGTSTFF.